This T cell receptor (beta chain) stems from a study of identical twins. The CDR3 covers 15 residues. The V segment lost 5 bases and the J segment 3 bases; nucleotides outside the gene matches: 4. The germline gives CDR1 MGHRA, CDR2 YSYEKL. This clonotype was seen a handful of times. TCRdb re-called the 5' RACE reads through MiXCR, storing one row per CDR3 protein. The data contain just under 550,000 distinct CDR3 sequences, 15% of them singletons. In addition, the sample was reused for a study of yellow fever vaccine responses in identical twins.

Sequenced material: CD4+ T cells sorted from blood. This chain links TRBV4-1 with TRBJ2-2, with 9 bases identical to TRBD2. The TCR sequence derives from a woman between 18 and 29 years old in good health. The DNA of the CDR3 is TGCGCCAGCAGCGAGCGGGGGGACTACACCGGGGAGCTGTTTTTT. The encoded protein is CASSERGDYTGELFF.